Sequencing of this T cell receptor beta chain was carried out in a study of blood T cell repertoires in COVID-19 (dated by TCRdb to the early 2020s). The study in broad terms: The collaborator samples originated in the United States, Italy and Spain and spanned the acute and convalescent phases of COVID-19. Where available, HLA class I and class II types were obtained from metadata supplied by the sample provider rather than from assay-based typing. The repertoires were released in a freely available public database intended as a resource for research on the immune response to SARS-CoV-2. The samples were drawn from the first 160 participants of the ongoing ImmuneRACE study and from under 1,500 subjects provided by 6 global collaborators. Nearly every sample came with metadata listing a de-identified subject ID, COVID-19 status, age in years and sex. The dataset comprised deeply sampled blood TCRbeta repertoires from subjects exposed to, actively infected with, or recovered from COVID-19. The prospective study material was composed of cDNA or gDNA derived from T cells, B-cell-depleted T cells, or PBMCs.

This clone showed up just once. Its cognate antigen has yet to be identified. No qualities accompany the bases; no much larger clone lies one base away. Participants in the prospective study were aged about 18 to 95 years, lived in about two dozen United States geographic areas, and enrolled through a virtual design. In the prospective study, participants were assigned to cohorts based on the clinical history participants reported in a screening survey and a study questionnaire. For ImmuneRACE Cohort 3, a participant was defined as recovered based on two consecutive negative NP/OP PCR tests, clearance by a healthcare professional, or resolution of symptoms. In the prospective study, mobile phlebotomists collected whole blood, serum and a nasopharyngeal or oropharyngeal swab from each participant. Over an approximately 2-month period, participants in the prospective study had the option of providing additional blood draws and questionnaires. Blood samples from the prospective study were shipped frozen or at room temperature prior to DNA extraction.

What the work shows at the level of the full study, not this receptor alone: The amount of clinical and demographic metadata varied by source and participant and was provided uncurated.

TCRbeta CDR3 regions were amplified from genomic DNA using the immunoSEQ Assay, a bias-controlled multiplex PCR. Per the source publication's procedure: Within the assay, amplification of reference gene primers was used to estimate how many nucleated cells each sample contained. To quantify the absolute abundance of each unique TCRbeta CDR3 rearrangement, sequence reads were collapsed and filtered. For each sample, productive Simpson clonality was calculated as the square root of Simpson's diversity index over productive rearrangements. Entries here come from immuneACCESS through TCRdb and include only in-frame sequences with V and J called. Some clones fail to appear in such tables; in the studies checked, an unresolved V gene covers under half of the shortfall, and the cause of the remainder is unknown. The V and J calls and the clone size are those of that table, but D and trimming were determined from the DNA. The table for this sample lists some 350,000 clones; over 75% of them were counted only once. The top ten clones comprise about 5.7% of the sample.

V sheds 5 bases and J sheds 2 bases, leaving 12 bases between their ends. The germline V gene (reference sequence) yields LNHDA for CDR1 and SQIVND for CDR2. The cysteine opens and the phenylalanine closes a CDR3 of 15 amino acids. The read is trimmed to its CDR3 DNA, 45 bases read in frame from base 1. This sequence was found in a woman in her 30s who had recovered from COVID-19. The sequence links TRBV19 to TRBJ1-4, with a weak D call of TRBD1 (6 bases match). Specimen: PBMCs or T cells enriched from blood (not recorded which). The nucleotide sequence is TGTGCCAGTAGTCTTACAGGGTTGACTAATGAAAAACTGTTTTTT. Its amino acids are CASSLTGLTNEKLFF.